The 15 T cell receptor beta chains below come from one sample, sequenced in a study of regulatory T cells in long-lasting Graves disease. CDR3 regions were amplified by Arm-PCR using iRepertoire HTBI primers to build TCR beta libraries. TCRdb re-called the multiplex PCR reads with MiXCR, one entry per CDR3 protein. Found here are 500,000 to 700,000 distinct CDR3 sequences, roughly 16% of them singletons; the top ten hold about 17%. Time point described: newly diagnosed GD, antithyroid drugs for less than 3 months. With RNA extracted from PBMCs as input, the TCR library was made. This same sample was also taken into another study, of T cells in Graves' hyperthyroidism and ophthalmopathy.

This specimen was peripheral blood mononuclear cells (PBMCs), taken at new diagnosis, from a patient treated with antithyroid drugs. Receptors originate from a woman younger than 45 with Graves disease.

In its sample, this clonotype was seen many times. The chain joins TRBV14 to TRBJ2-7; tentatively, D is TRBD1 (5 bases). The CDR3 totals 15 residues. V shed 5 bases and J shed 1 base, with 15 bases lying between them. Germline CDR1 is SGHDN and CDR2 is FVKESK. The CDR3 region has the DNA TGTGCCAGCAGCTTAGACAGCCTACCTTCCTACGAGCAGTACTTC. Translation: CASSLDSLPSYEQYF.

This clonotype was counted at least ten times. The gene calls are TRBV12-3 or TRBV12-4 and TRBJ2-7, with TRBD2 matching 8 bases. The CDR3 is 17 amino acids. Trimming removed 6 bases from V and 0 bases from J; junction bases left unmatched: 13. The CDR3 sequence is CASSYSGLAGRSYEQYF. In DNA, the CDR3 is TGTGCCAGCAGCTACTCCGGGCTAGCGGGTCGCTCCTACGAGCAGTACTTC.

The rearrangement links TRBV7-8 to TRBJ2-7; perhaps TRBD2 as D (7 bases). The CDR3 covers 12 residues. Germline CDR1 reads SGHVS; CDR2 reads FQNEAQ. V was pared by 1 base and J by 11 bases, with 12 bases between. The CDR3 here is CASSLGGGREYF. The CDR3 region has the DNA TGTGCCAGCAGCTTAGGGGGGGGCCGGGAGTACTTC.

This clonotype occurred many times. The V and J genes are TRBV7-3 and TRBJ2-1, with a weak D call TRBD2 (5 bases). V was pared by 3 bases and J by 4 bases, with 10 bases between. Germline assignment: CDR1 SGHTA and CDR2 FQGTGA. The CDR3 runs to 14 residues. CDR3 protein: CASSLVRAYNEQFF. DNA for the CDR3: TGTGCCAGCAGCTTGGTGCGGGCGTACAATGAGCAGTTCTTC.

The V call is TRBV2, the J call TRBJ1-3; D not certain. CDR1 is SNHLY and CDR2 is FYNNEI in the germline V gene. V was pared by 3 bases and J by 0 bases, with 18 bases between. The CDR3 is 18 residues long. The CDR3 loop is CASSEDRNIDLSGNTIYF. CDR3 bases: TGTGCCAGCAGTGAGGATCGTAACATCGACCTCTCTGGAAACACCATATATTTT.

This clonotype was counted many times. This chain connects TRBV7-9 to TRBJ2-7, with 14 positions matching TRBD2. Germline V gene data show CDR1 as SEHNR and CDR2 as FQNEAQ (reference sequence). The CDR3 is made up of 18 amino acids. Unmatched junction bases numbered 12, after V lost 5 bases and J lost 3 bases. CDR3 DNA: TGTGCCAGCAGCCAAGAGGGACTAGCGGGAGAAGTTCTCTACGAGCAGTACTTC. Translating it yields CASSQEGLAGEVLYEQYF.

The sample holds many counts of this clonotype. The chain couples TRBV3-1 to TRBJ2-5; maybe TRBD2 (5 bases). The CDR3 has 15 residues. Germline CDR1 is LGHDT and CDR2 is YNNKEL (reference sequence). Trimming took off 3 bases at V and 5 bases at J, with 16 bases between the two ends. The chain's CDR3 is CASSHPLGRGETQYF. The CDR3 bases are TGTGCCAGCAGCCATCCCCTTGGCCGAGGGGAGACCCAGTACTTC.

This clonotype was picked up many times. This chain links TRBV7-9 with TRBJ1-2; D is unclear. The germline V gene encodes CDR1 SEHNR and CDR2 FQNEAQ (reference sequence). Trimming took 5 bases from V and 0 from J, leaving 16 bases between them. The CDR3 covers 16 residues. CDR3 bases: TGTGCCAGCAGCGAAAGGTTGACACAGACTAACTATGGCTACACCTTC. Residues: CASSERLTQTNYGYTF. The full variable domain, with the rest looked up from reference TRBV7-9 and TRBJ1-2, is DTGVSQNPRHKITKRGQNVTFRCDPISEHNRLYWYRQTLGQGPEFLTYFQNEAQLEKSRLLSDRFSAERPKGSFSTLEIQRTEQGDSAMYLCASSERLTQTNYGYTFGSGTRLTVV.

A remark on this clonotype: It may be a read error: a sequence one base away is much more abundant. The genes are TRBV12-3 or TRBV12-4 and TRBJ2-3; D unclear. The J call could be wrong; TRBJ2-1 is a better fit for the DNA end. The CDR3 sequence is 11 residues long. The CDR3 spells CASTYYEKQFF. CDR3 coding DNA: TGTGCCAGCACCTACTACGAGAAGCAGTTCTTC.

The chain has TRBV10-3 and TRBJ1-5; TRBD1 matches 9 bases. J lost 3 bases, V lost 3 bases, and 9 bases had no gene match. CDR1 ENHRY and CDR2 SYGVKD come from the germline V gene. The CDR3 extends over 17 amino acids. CDR3 in DNA: TGTGCCATCAGTGAATCCGGGACAGGGAGAATCAATCAGCCCCAGCATTTT. Translated, it gives CAISESGTGRINQPQHF.

This clonotype was detected ten times or more. In nucleotides, the CDR3 is TGTGCCAGCAGTTTCGTGCGTTCCGAGCAGTACTTC. It specifies CASSFVRSEQYF. The chain links TRBV28 to TRBJ2-7; no clear D gene. V was cut by 3 bases and J by 6 bases, with 9 bases left in between. The length of the CDR3 is 12 residues. The germline V gene has CDR1 MDHEN and CDR2 SYDVKM.

V gene TRBV5-6 combines with J gene TRBJ2-7, with 11 positions matching TRBD2. The V gene's germline CDR1 is SGHDT and CDR2 YYEEEE. V dropped 4 bases and J dropped 6; count of bases not matched to a gene: 6. This CDR3 has 14 amino acids. The CDR3 region is CASSVLAGDSEQYF. CDR3 coding DNA: TGTGCCAGCAGCGTACTAGCGGGGGATAGCGAGCAGTACTTC.

This clonotype has at least ten counts. V gene TRBV18 combines with J gene TRBJ1-4; 8 bases are a match to TRBD1. Per germline, CDR1 KGHSH and CDR2 LQKENI. V was pared by 0 bases and J by 7 bases, with 4 bases of the junction left unmatched. This CDR3 is built from 15 residues. CDR3 coding DNA: TGTGCCAGCTCACCACCCGGGACAGGACCTGAAAAACTGTTTTTT. This gives the protein CASSPPGTGPEKLFF.

This clonotype appeared a few times. The genes are TRBV3-1 and TRBJ1-2, with D tentatively TRBD1 (5 bases). V shed 7 bases and J shed 5 bases, with 14 bases lying between them. Germline CDR1 and CDR2: LGHDT and YNNKEL (reference sequence). This CDR3 has 13 amino acids. CDR3: CASTPGGKYGYTF. The CDR3 bases are TGTGCCAGCACCCCGGGGGGGAAGTATGGCTACACCTTC.

This clonotype was seen ten or more times. The rearrangement uses TRBV28 and TRBJ2-6, with a tentative D call TRBD1 (6 bases). V was pared by 5 bases and J by 4 bases, with 18 bases between. Per germline, CDR1 MDHEN and CDR2 SYDVKM. The CDR3 spans 17 residues. The CDR3 bases are TGTGCCAGCAGTCCGAACATACAGGGAGCAGGGGCCAACGTCCTGACTTTC. The encoded protein is CASSPNIQGAGANVLTF.